One sample yielded the 6 T cell receptor beta chains listed below, sequenced in a study of T cells after yellow fever vaccination. TCRdb re-analysed the 5' RACE reads in MiXCR, keeping a single row per CDR3 protein. The repertoire has around 550,000 distinct CDR3 sequences, 15% to 20% of them found once; the top ten carry approximately 15%. The sequencing used PBMCs, collected 15 days after the yellow fever booster vaccination. The receptors stem from a man aged 30-40 years who received the YFV17D yellow fever vaccine.

V and J are TRBV6-4 and TRBJ2-3; 7 bases match TRBD1. CDR1 is MRHNA and CDR2 is SNTAGT in the germline V gene. The CDR3 loop spans 13 amino acids. V lost 8 bases to trimming and J lost 10 bases; unmatched junction nucleotides: 12. This CDR3 reads CASGTEALGAQYF. In DNA, the CDR3 is TGTGCCAGCGGGACAGAGGCCCTCGGCGCGCAGTATTTT.

This clonotype was seen more than once but under ten times. V is TRBV6-1 and J is TRBJ2-1, with D perhaps matching TRBD2 (6 bases). CDR1 and CDR2 from the germline V gene are MNHNS and SASEGT. The CDR3 covers 16 residues. Trimming removed 6 bases from V and 1 base from J, with 16 bases in between. The DNA of the CDR3 is TGTGCCAGCAGCGGAGGTAGCGGAGTTTCCTACAATGAGCAGTTCTTC. It translates to CASSGGSGVSYNEQFF.

The rearrangement links TRBV2 to TRBJ2-7, with a possible D match to TRBD2 (5 bases). The CDR3 spans 13 residues. V gave up 3 bases and J gave up 7 bases, with 13 bases separating them. Germline V gene sequence: CDR1 SNHLY, CDR2 FYNNEI. In DNA form, the CDR3 reads TGTGCCAGCAGTGATGGACTCGAGGGTGAGCAGTACTTC. Amino acids: CASSDGLEGEQYF.

The chain combines TRBV6-2 or TRBV6-3 with TRBJ2-1; 10 bases agree with TRBD2. The CDR3 covers 16 residues. Germline lookup yields CDR1 MNHEY and CDR2 SVGEGT. V dropped 0 bases and J dropped 4; count of bases not matched to a gene: 3. In nucleotides, the CDR3 is TGTGCCAGCAGTTACTCGTCGACTAGCGGGTACAATGAGCAGTTCTTC. Protein: CASSYSSTSGYNEQFF.

This clonotype was seen a handful of times. As DNA, the CDR3 is TGTGCCATCAGTGGCCCGGGTGCTGCTGAGCAGTTCTTC. It yields the protein CAISGPGAAEQFF. V is TRBV10-3 and J is TRBJ2-1; D not certain. Trimming took off 4 bases at V and 9 bases at J, with 13 bases between the two ends. The CDR3 has 13 residues. Looked up from germline, CDR1 is ENHRY and CDR2 is SYGVKD.

The rearrangement uses TRBV7-2 and TRBJ2-7; D is ambiguous. CDR3 length equals 11 residues. CDR1 and CDR2 (germline): SGHTA, FQGNSA. V lost 7 bases and J 0 bases, leaving 4 bases between the germline ends. The CDR3 here is CASTNSYEQYF. CDR3 sequence (DNA): TGTGCCAGCACCAACTCCTACGAGCAGTACTTC.